This section outlines one T cell receptor (beta chain) sequence together with its context. Its antigen remains unknown. Trimming took 3 bases from V and 1 from J, leaving 6 bases between them. Germline CDR1 and CDR2: MNHNS and SASEGT. The CDR3 runs 13 residues. Preparation of the TCRbeta library was carried out with unique molecular identifiers. TCRdb re-analysed the PCR reads in MiXCR, keeping a single row per CDR3 protein. Among over 90,000 distinct CDR3 sequences listed, roughly 7.6% were seen once. The sample belongs to a study of T-cell reconstitution after alpha-beta-depleted transplantation in children. Points from the study as a whole: A year had passed since transplant, and T-cell counts and diversity by then came mostly from newly produced T cells. Expanded graft clones numbering several hundred reportedly gave rise to alpha-beta T cells about two months after transplant.

The sample here was PBMCs, taken before TCRalphabeta/CD19-depleted stem cell transplant. The source of this sequence is a boy aged 2 to 10 with acute lymphoblastic leukemia, due to receive a stem cell transplant. J is TRBJ1-1 and V is TRBV6-1; D gene ambiguous. The CDR3 nucleotides read TGTGCCAGCAGTGAGGCCGAGAACACTGAAGCTTTCTTT. Translated, it gives CASSEAENTEAFF.